A selection of T cell receptor beta chains follows, all from one sample in a study of blood T cell repertoires in COVID-19. The repertoire was sequenced with immunoSEQ multiplex PCR; TCRdb's copy has only in-frame clones and lacks some. The sample has over 200,000 clones; roughly 87% are singletons. The sequencing sample was made of peripheral blood. The receptors stem from a man aged 35 to 55 with active or convalescent COVID-19. Each CDR3 is given with its conserved first and last residue. The order of the fields is J gene, clone size, V gene, D gene, CDR3 DNA, CDR3 protein. The D gene is left open where the match is weak. Rows give clone size only sometimes, using once, few, many, or a class for an expanded clone.

TRBJ1-5,NA,TRBV7-9,NA,TGTGCCAGCAGCTTAGTCGACAGTACTCTCCATAGCAATCAGCCCCAGCATTTT,CASSLVDSTLHSNQPQHF
TRBJ2-1,NA,TRBV7-2,NA,TGTGCCAGCAGCTCAGACTTTTCCGGCAATGAGCAGTTCTTC,CASSSDFSGNEQFF
TRBJ2-7,NA,TRBV28,NA,TGTGCCAGCAGTTTATCCGGGTTTGACGGCCGCGGGGACGAGCAGTACTTC,CASSLSGFDGRGDEQYF
TRBJ2-3,NA,TRBV27,NA,TGTGCCAGCAGTTTTAGGGGAGATACGCAGTATTTT,CASSFRGDTQYF
TRBJ2-1,NA,TRBV19,NA,TGTGCCAGTAGTACCCTATTGCGAAAAAGAATCAATGAGCAGTTCTTC,CASSTLLRKRINEQFF
TRBJ2-3,NA,TRBV6-5,NA,TGTGCCAGCAGTCAAAACAGGGATGCTACGCAGTATTTT,CASSQNRDATQYF
TRBJ2-5,NA,TRBV19,TRBD2,TGTGCCAGTAGTATGAGGTCGCTAGCGGGGGGACTCCGTCAAGAGACCCAGTACTTC,CASSMRSLAGGLRQETQYF
TRBJ1-3,NA,TRBV18,NA,TGTGCCAGCTCACCAGGGGGCCACTCTGGAAACACCATATATTTT,CASSPGGHSGNTIYF
TRBJ1-5,once,TRBV28,NA,TGTGCCAGCAGTTTACCCCTCTATCAGCCCCAGCATTTT,CASSLPLYQPQHF
TRBJ1-2,NA,TRBV28,NA,TGTGCCAGCTTACAGACAGACTTCTATGGCTACACCTTC,CASLQTDFYGYTF
TRBJ2-7,NA,TRBV23-1,NA,TGCGCCAGCAGGAAACATGGGGACATGGTTACCTACGAGCAGTACTTC,CASRKHGDMVTYEQYF
TRBJ2-5,NA,TRBV6-5,NA,TGTGCCAGCAGTTACCCCGGATCAGGGGCGACCCAGTACTTC,CASSYPGSGATQYF
TRBJ2-5,few,TRBV2,NA,TGTGCCAGCAGTCGACAGCCTAAAGAGACCCAGTACTTC,CASSRQPKETQYF
TRBJ1-2,NA,TRBV5-6,NA,TGTGCCAGCAGGCGTTCGACGGGCTATGGCTACACCTTC,CASRRSTGYGYTF
TRBJ1-1,NA,TRBV11-2,TRBD1,TGTGCCAGCAGCCAACCAGGGGGCTTGAACACTGAAGCTTTCTTT,CASSQPGGLNTEAFF
TRBJ2-1,NA,TRBV28,NA,TGTGCCAGCAGTTTATTCGTCCACAATGAGCAGTTCTTC,CASSLFVHNEQFF
TRBJ2-2,NA,TRBV19,TRBD2,TGTGCCAGTAGGGGTAGCGGGGGGCTAAACACCGGGGAGCTGTTTTTT,CASRGSGGLNTGELFF
TRBJ1-5,NA,TRBV18,TRBD1,TGTGCCAGCTCACCCGGACAGGGGCTGAGTGGTCAGAATCAGCCCCAGCATTTT,CASSPGQGLSGQNQPQHF
TRBJ1-5,NA,TRBV28,NA,TGTGCCAGCAGACGAGGGGGAGGGAGCAATCAGCCCCAGCATTTT,CASRRGGGSNQPQHF
TRBJ1-1,NA,TRBV5-6,NA,TGTGCCAGCAGCTTGGGGACCCGGGAGACTGAAGCTTTCTTT,CASSLGTRETEAFF
TRBJ2-7,NA,TRBV13,TRBD1,TGTGCCAGCAGCTTATACCAGGACAGGGCCACCTCCTACGAGCAGTACTTC,CASSLYQDRATSYEQYF
TRBJ2-7,NA,TRBV18,TRBD2,TGTGCCAGCTCACGGGGGCTAGCGGGAGTCGTTGGCGAGCAGTACTTC,CASSRGLAGVVGEQYF
TRBJ2-7,NA,TRBV24-1,NA,TGTGCCACCAGTGACCCCGGACACTACGAGCAGTACTTC,CATSDPGHYEQYF
TRBJ1-4,NA,TRBV27,NA,TGTGCCAGCAGCCATCGGGGGGCTACCCGAGCATCTAATGAAAAACTGTTTTTT,CASSHRGATRASNEKLFF
TRBJ1-1,NA,TRBV27,NA,TGTGCCAGCAGTTTAATTAGGGGAACTGAAGCTTTCTTT,CASSLIRGTEAFF
TRBJ1-5,NA,TRBV28,NA,TGTGCCAGCAGCAGCTCCGGGATCCAGCCCCAGCATTTT,CASSSSGIQPQHF
TRBJ1-1,NA,TRBV24-1,NA,TGTGCCACCAGTGATTCTCCGGGGGCTGAAGCTTTCTTT,CATSDSPGAEAFF
TRBJ2-1,NA,TRBV6-6,TRBD2,TGTGCCAGCAGTCTCGCTCTAGCGGCCACCTACAATGAGCAGTTCTTC,CASSLALAATYNEQFF
TRBJ1-2,NA,TRBV7-8,NA,TGTGCCAGCAGCTTAGGGGTTCGGGAATACTATGGCTACACCTTC,CASSLGVREYYGYTF
TRBJ1-2,NA,TRBV10-2,NA,TGCGCCAGCAGTGATGGTACAGCCTATGGCTACACCTTC,CASSDGTAYGYTF
TRBJ1-1,NA,TRBV30,TRBD1,TGTGCCTGGAGTGTGGACAGGTGGGAAACTGAAGCTTTCTTT,CAWSVDRWETEAFF
TRBJ2-2,NA,TRBV7-9,TRBD2,TGTGCCAGCAGCGAAGTGGGCGGGGGTAACACCGGGGAGCTGTTTTTT,CASSEVGGGNTGELFF
TRBJ1-3,NA,TRBV19,TRBD1,TGTGCCAGTAGTTCCGGGACAGGTGGAAACACCATATATTTT,CASSSGTGGNTIYF
TRBJ2-7,NA,TRBV9,NA,TGTGCCAGCAGCGTAGACCGACAAGGCCCTATTAGCGAGCAGTACTTC,CASSVDRQGPISEQYF
TRBJ2-2,once,TRBV28,TRBD2,TGTGCCAGCAGTTTATGGCCCCCGGGACTAGAGAGGACCGGGGAGCTGTTTTTT,CASSLWPPGLERTGELFF
TRBJ1-5,NA,TRBV12-3/TRBV12-4,TRBD1,TGTGCCAGCAGGACAGGGGGCGGCCAGCCCCAGCATTTT,CASRTGGGQPQHF
TRBJ2-1,NA,TRBV27,TRBD2,TGTGCCAGCAGTTTAGGCCTAGCGGGTTACAATGAGCAGTTCTTC,CASSLGLAGYNEQFF
TRBJ2-7,once,TRBV20-1,TRBD2,TGCAGTGCTAGTTTTTTGACTAGCGGACCGGGGGAGCAGTACTTC,CSASFLTSGPGEQYF
TRBJ1-1,NA,TRBV11-2,NA,TGTGCCAGCAGCTTCAGGGGTAGGAGCCCTGAAGCTTTCTTT,CASSFRGRSPEAFF
TRBJ2-7,few,TRBV6-4,NA,TGTGCCAGCAGTGATCCGAGGAGCTCCTACGAGCAGTACTTC,CASSDPRSSYEQYF
TRBJ1-5,few,TRBV20-1,TRBD1,TGCAGTGCCCCTAGAGGGGACAGTTCGTATTTT,CSAPRGDSSYF
TRBJ1-2,NA,TRBV2,TRBD1,TGTGCCAGCAGTCAGACAGGGGATTATGGCTACACCTTC,CASSQTGDYGYTF
TRBJ1-2,NA,TRBV9,TRBD1,TGTGCCAGCAGCCTAATACAGGGGACCTATGGCTACACCTTC,CASSLIQGTYGYTF
TRBJ2-5,NA,TRBV21-1,NA,TGTGCCAGCAGCATGAGGACAGGGGGCCAAGAGACCCAGTACTTC,CASSMRTGGQETQYF
TRBJ1-1,once,TRBV6-1,NA,TGTGCCAGCAGCCTTACAGGGAACACTGAAGCTTTCTTT,CASSLTGNTEAFF
TRBJ2-7,NA,TRBV10-3,NA,TGTGCCATCAGTGAGTCGATGGGCAGCTACGAGCAGTACTTC,CAISESMGSYEQYF
TRBJ2-4,NA,TRBV28,NA,TGTGCCAGCCTCGAGGTAGCCAAAAACATTCAGTACTTC,CASLEVAKNIQYF
TRBJ1-2,NA,TRBV29-1,TRBD1,TGCAGCGTCTCACCAGGGGGCTATGGCTACACCTTC,CSVSPGGYGYTF
TRBJ1-2,NA,TRBV27,NA,TGTGCCAGCAGTTTAACCGGGCGGGAGTTGAGGTACTATGGCTACACCTTC,CASSLTGRELRYYGYTF
TRBJ2-7,once,TRBV19,TRBD1,TGTGCCAGTAGTATAGCAGGGACAGACTCCTACGAGCAGTACTTC,CASSIAGTDSYEQYF
TRBJ1-5,NA,TRBV2,TRBD1,TGTGCCAGCAGTTTAAGGGCGACAGGGGATCAGCCCCAGCATTTT,CASSLRATGDQPQHF
TRBJ1-2,once,TRBV4-1,NA,TGCGCCAGCAGCCAGGGCAACGGCTACACCTTC,CASSQGNGYTF
TRBJ2-1,NA,TRBV6-5,TRBD1,TGTGCCAGCAGCCGGAACAGGGGACAGTACAATGAGCAGTTCTTC,CASSRNRGQYNEQFF
TRBJ1-2,NA,TRBV5-1,TRBD1,TGCGCCAGCAGCGCCGAACCGGGACAGGGTGTTGTGGGCTATGGCTACACCTTC,CASSAEPGQGVVGYGYTF
TRBJ2-2,NA,TRBV28,NA,TGTGCCAGCAGTTTGGCTAGCGCTCGCGCCGGGGAGCTGTTTTTT,CASSLASARAGELFF